What follows is one T cell receptor beta chain and its context. Vbeta (60) and Jbeta (13) primers were used in the PCR. Produced via immunoSEQ multiplex PCR; TCRdb's table is partial and in-frame only. The repertoire includes about 95,000 clones, about 80% of them detected once, and roughly 9.8% sits in the top ten. The data were taken from a study of cytomegalovirus exposure and HLA in healthy donors. V lost 3 bases, J lost 4 bases, and 11 bases stayed unmatched. The CDR3 has 17 amino acids. Per germline, CDR1 SGDLS and CDR2 YYNGEE. The TCR sequence derives from a man between 18 and 29 years old in good health and CMV-seropositive. The chain couples TRBV9 to TRBJ1-2; TRBD1 matches 11 bases. Sequenced: PBMCs. CDR3 coding DNA: TGTGCCAGCAGCGGGATTCCGGGACAGGGGGTTACCTATGGCTACACCTTC. Translation gives CASSGIPGQGVTYGYTF.